Each of the 23 T cell receptor beta chains below was sequenced from the same sample in a study of T-cell reconstitution after alpha-beta-depleted transplantation in children. Preparing the TCRbeta library involved the use of unique molecular identifiers. One entry per CDR3 protein results from TCRdb running MiXCR on the PCR reads. The table records 500,000 to 650,000 distinct CDR3 sequences, over 9.5% of them present only once. The sample in question was PBMCs, mostly from graft donor cells, obtained 180 days after TCRalphabeta/CD19-depleted stem cell transplant. These receptors all come from a female patient aged 2 to 10 who had a stem cell transplant for aplastic anemia, so the T cells may come from the graft donor.

This chain joins TRBV12-3 or TRBV12-4 and TRBJ2-7; tentatively, D is TRBD2 (5 bases). V lost 6 bases, J lost 0 bases, and 12 bases lay in between. The CDR3 is made up of 14 amino acids. DNA for the CDR3: TGTGCCAGCAGACCCCCGGCGGGCTCCTACGAGCAGTACGTC. It is translated as CASRPPAGSYEQYV.

The genes are TRBV20-1 and TRBJ2-4; a weak D match, TRBD2 (6 bases). This CDR3 region has 15 residues. V was cut by 4 bases and J by 3 bases, with 16 bases left in between. Germline V gene sequence: CDR1 DFQATT, CDR2 SNEGSKA (reference sequence). CDR3 amino acids: CSANSATSLKNIQYF. DNA for the CDR3: TGCAGTGCTAACTCCGCGACTAGTCTCAAAAACATTCAGTACTTC.

This clonotype was seen at least ten times. The gene calls are TRBV5-1 and TRBJ2-5; the D is unclear. Germline CDR1 SGHRS, CDR2 YFSETQ. The CDR3 is 14 amino acids. Between the trimmed V and J ends, which lost 1 base and 1 base, there was a span of 8 bases. CDR3 amino acids: CASSLNSAQETQYF. Written as DNA, the CDR3 is TGCGCCAGCAGCTTGAACAGCGCCCAAGAGACCCAGTACTTC. Based on the CDR3 plus reference TRBV5-1 and TRBJ2-5, the full variable domain is KAGVTQTPRYLIKTRGQQVTLSCSPISGHRSVSWYQQTPGQGLQFLFEYFSETQRNKGNFPGRFSGRQFSNSRSEMNVSTLELGDSALYLCASSLNSAQETQYFGPGTRLLVL.

This clonotype was picked up many times. This chain connects TRBV7-2 to TRBJ2-7; the match to TRBD2 covers 12 bases. The CDR3 sequence is 14 residues long. V was clipped by 5 bases and J by 5 bases; unmatched bases: 4. From germline, CDR1 is SGHTA and CDR2 FQGNSA. The CDR3 DNA sequence: TGTGCCAGCAGCGGGACTAGCGGGTTCCACGAGCAGTACTTC. It specifies CASSGTSGFHEQYF. Complete variable domain (other parts from reference TRBV7-2 and TRBJ2-7): GAGVSQSPSNKVTEKGKDVELRCDPISGHTALYWYRQSLGQGLEFLIYFQGNSAPDKSGLPSDRFSAERTGGSVSTLTIQRTQQEDSAVYLCASSGTSGFHEQYFGPGTRLTVT.

The chain recombines TRBV6-2 or TRBV6-3 with TRBJ2-5; TRBD2 matches 16 bases. Germline V gives CDR1 MNHEY, CDR2 SVGEGT. V was clipped by 10 bases and J by 3 bases; unmatched bases: 20. The CDR3 is 20 amino acids. The CDR3 DNA reads TGTGCCACCGCCTTTCGGGGCTCGGGACTAGCGGGAGGGCAAAAAGAGACCCAGTACTTC. Protein sequence: CATAFRGSGLAGGQKETQYF.

This clonotype was seen repeatedly, ten times or more. The chain links TRBV9 to TRBJ2-7; 7 bases map to TRBD1. Germline CDR1 and CDR2: SGDLS and YYNGEE. The length of the CDR3 is 15 residues. Trimming cost V 3 bases and J 0 bases; bases outside gene matches: 6. CDR3 DNA: TGTGCCAGCAGCGCTACCGGGACAGCCTCCTACGAGCAGTACTTC. As protein: CASSATGTASYEQYF.

This clonotype occurred a few times. V gene TRBV27 combines with J gene TRBJ2-1, with 10 bases lining up with TRBD2. Germline V gene data show CDR1 as MNHEY and CDR2 as SMNVEV (reference sequence). Trimming at V came to 2 bases and at J to 9 bases, leaving 4 bases not matched to a gene. This CDR3 comprises 14 residues. In DNA form, the CDR3 reads TGTGCCAGCAGTTTAGGACTAGCGGTCGGTGAGCAGTTCTTC. Its translation is CASSLGLAVGEQFF.

At least ten counts were recorded for this clonotype. The rearrangement uses TRBV12-3 or TRBV12-4 and TRBJ2-7; tentatively, D is TRBD1 (5 bases). V lost 4 bases, J lost 11 bases, and 15 bases lay in between. The CDR3 has 12 residues. CDR3 sequence (DNA): TGTGCCAGCAGTTCCCCCGACAGAGTTAAGTACTTC. Its protein product is CASSSPDRVKYF.

This rearrangement joins TRBV28 to TRBJ2-6, with a possible D match to TRBD1 (5 bases). The CDR3 is 16 residues long. The V and J ends lost 6 bases and 0 bases respectively, with 12 bases between them. Looked up from germline, CDR1 is MDHEN and CDR2 is SYDVKM. CDR3 bases: TGTGCCAGCAGAACAGACAGTCGCTCTGGGGCCAACGTCCTGACTTTC. Residues: CASRTDSRSGANVLTF.

This clonotype has just a few counts. This chain joins TRBV7-2 and TRBJ2-1, with 10 positions matching TRBD2. Germline V CDR1 and CDR2: SGHTA, FQGNSA. The CDR3 spans 15 residues. V shed 4 bases and J 2 bases; nucleotides not matched to a gene: 2. The CDR3 loop reads CASSSSGSTYNEQFF. CDR3 in DNA: TGTGCCAGCAGCTCTAGCGGGAGCACCTACAATGAGCAGTTCTTC.

The CDR3, as DNA: TGCGCCAGCAGCACCATAGCGGGAGGTATTGGCAACAATGAGCAGTTCTTC. Translating gives CASSTIAGGIGNNEQFF. The chain has TRBV5-1 and TRBJ2-1; 10 bases line up with TRBD2. Per the germline V gene, CDR1 is SGHRS and CDR2 is YFSETQ. The V segment lost 4 bases and the J segment 5 bases; nucleotides outside the gene matches: 12. This CDR3 region has 17 residues.

Many counts were recorded for this clonotype. The rearrangement joins TRBV10-3 to TRBJ1-1; 8 nucleotides match TRBD1. J was trimmed by 8 bases and V by 6 bases; bases with no gene match: 5. Germline assignment: CDR1 ENHRY and CDR2 SYGVKD. The CDR3 is 12 residues long. The CDR3 DNA follows: TGTGCCATCAGCCGGACAGGGTTCGAAGCTTTCTTT. Translation gives CAISRTGFEAFF.

The table lists this clonotype with a few counts. V usage is TRBV7-8 and J usage is TRBJ1-5; 9 positions agree with TRBD1. With 3 bases clipped from V and 5 bases from J, the junction kept 5 bases outside the gene matches. This CDR3 spans 15 amino acids. CDR1 is SGHVS and CDR2 is FQNEAQ in the germline V gene. The CDR3 loop reads CASSFRQGGDQPQHF. The CDR3 nucleotides are TGTGCCAGCAGCTTCCGACAGGGGGGTGATCAGCCCCAGCATTTT.

In this sample, this clonotype turned up many times. The genes are TRBV20-1 and TRBJ2-7; TRBD2 aligns across 10 bases. Germline CDR1 DFQATT, CDR2 SNEGSKA (reference sequence). This CDR3 is 16 amino acids long. V dropped 0 bases and J dropped 3; count of bases not matched to a gene: 8. The CDR3 loop is CSARDLGLAGDYEQYF. The CDR3 DNA is TGCAGTGCTAGAGATCTGGGGCTAGCGGGAGACTACGAGCAGTACTTC.

The chain joins TRBV6-1 to TRBJ1-4; TRBD1 matches at 10 bases. The germline V gene has CDR1 MNHNS and CDR2 SASEGT. The CDR3 consists of 16 residues. Losses at the gene ends were 6 bases for V and 3 bases for J; bases not matched to a gene: 7. The CDR3 nucleotides read TGTGCCAGCAGCCTCGACAGGGGGCGTGCTAATGAAAAACTGTTTTTT. Translating it yields CASSLDRGRANEKLFF.

In this sample, this clonotype turned up a few times. The gene calls are TRBV20-1 and TRBJ2-7; D is unresolved. V lost 4 bases and J lost 6, with 13 bases in between. The germline gives CDR1 DFQATT, CDR2 SNEGSKA (reference sequence). The CDR3 loop spans 12 amino acids. The CDR3 DNA sequence: TGCAGTGCTAAGAGCCCCGTAGGCGAGCAGTACTTC. Translating it yields CSAKSPVGEQYF.

CDR3 region: CASSPAVPFGWDEQFF. Here the CDR3 DNA reads TGTGCCAGCAGCCCGGCAGTCCCCTTCGGGTGGGATGAGCAGTTCTTC. This rearrangement joins TRBV2 to TRBJ2-1; D not certain. The CDR3 length is 16 residues. V gave up 6 bases and J gave up 8 bases, with 23 bases separating them. Per germline, CDR1 SNHLY and CDR2 FYNNEI.

Worth noting for this clonotype: An end of the junction differs from the germline gene, which may be a read error. This chain connects TRBV5-1 to TRBJ1-4, with 8 bases that match TRBD1. The CDR3 runs to 19 residues. Germline V CDR1 and CDR2: SGHRS, YFSETQ. DNA for the CDR3: TGCGCCAGCAGCTTGGAGCTTGGGACAGGTGTTGCAACTAATGAAAACCTGTTTTTT. Protein sequence: CASSLELGTGVATNENLFF.

There are a few counts of this clonotype. CDR3 protein: CSARVGRGLNTEAFF. DNA for the CDR3: TGCAGTGCTAGAGTGGGGCGGGGATTGAACACTGAAGCTTTCTTT. The chain has TRBV20-1 and TRBJ1-1; a weak D match, TRBD1 (5 bases). The CDR3 runs to 15 residues. V lost 1 base, J lost 0 bases, and 12 bases lay in between. Germline V lookup: CDR1 DFQATT, CDR2 SNEGSKA (reference sequence).

This clonotype was picked up a small number of times. The chain employs TRBV11-2 and TRBJ2-7, with D tentatively TRBD2 (6 bases). With 0 bases removed from V and 4 bases from J, the gap between germline ends came to 16 bases. Looked up from germline, CDR1 is SGHAT and CDR2 is FQNNGV. This CDR3 is built from 16 residues. In DNA form, the CDR3 reads TGTGCCAGCAGCTTAGAGGGGTTAGCGGCGCCATACGAGCAGTACTTC. Translating it yields CASSLEGLAAPYEQYF. Based on the CDR3 plus reference TRBV11-2 and TRBJ2-7, the full variable domain is EAGVAQSPRYKIIEKRQSVAFWCNPISGHATLYWYQQILGQGPKLLIQFQNNGVVDDSQLPKDRFSAERLKGVDSTLKIQPAKLEDSAVYLCASSLEGLAAPYEQYFGPGTRLTVT.

The chain employs TRBV27 and TRBJ2-7, with TRBD2 matching 10 bases. The CDR3 has 15 residues. V was clipped by 6 bases and J by 3 bases; unmatched bases: 8. Germline V gene data show CDR1 as MNHEY and CDR2 as SMNVEV (reference sequence). The CDR3, as DNA: TGTGCCAGCAGCCCGCTAGCGGGAGCCATCTACGAGCAGTACTTC. As protein: CASSPLAGAIYEQYF.

The chain joins TRBV12-3 or TRBV12-4 to TRBJ2-3; TRBD2 matches 7 bases. This CDR3 comprises 15 residues. Losses at the gene ends were 7 bases for V and 1 base for J; bases not matched to a gene: 8. The CDR3 DNA is TGTGCCAGCACTCGGTGGGCGGGAGGCACAGATACGCAGTATTTT. It yields the protein CASTRWAGGTDTQYF.

The V and J genes are TRBV4-3 and TRBJ1-4; TRBD1 is a possible D gene (5 bases). The CDR3 loop spans 13 amino acids. V dropped 1 base and J dropped 8 bases, with 8 bases sitting between them. Germline lookup yields CDR1 LGHNA and CDR2 YSLEER. The CDR3 sequence is CASSQVTAEKLFF. The CDR3 DNA follows: TGCGCCAGCAGCCAAGTGACAGCCGAAAAACTGTTTTTT.